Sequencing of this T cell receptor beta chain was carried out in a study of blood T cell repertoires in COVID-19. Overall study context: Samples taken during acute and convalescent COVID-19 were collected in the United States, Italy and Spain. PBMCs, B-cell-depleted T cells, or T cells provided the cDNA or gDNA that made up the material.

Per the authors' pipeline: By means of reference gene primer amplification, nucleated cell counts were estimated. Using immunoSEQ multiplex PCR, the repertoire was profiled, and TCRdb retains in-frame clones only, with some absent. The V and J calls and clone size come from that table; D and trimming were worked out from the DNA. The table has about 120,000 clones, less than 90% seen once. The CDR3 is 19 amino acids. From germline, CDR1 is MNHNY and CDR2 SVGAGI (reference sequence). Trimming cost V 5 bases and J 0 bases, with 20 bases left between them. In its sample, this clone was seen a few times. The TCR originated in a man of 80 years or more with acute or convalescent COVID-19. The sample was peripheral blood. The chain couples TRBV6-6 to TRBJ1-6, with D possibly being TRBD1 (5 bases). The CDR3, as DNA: TGTGCCAGCAGTCGCGGGGGGTCTTCCGGAAGCTCCTATAATTCACCCCTCCACTTT. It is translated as CASSRGGSSGSSYNSPLHF.